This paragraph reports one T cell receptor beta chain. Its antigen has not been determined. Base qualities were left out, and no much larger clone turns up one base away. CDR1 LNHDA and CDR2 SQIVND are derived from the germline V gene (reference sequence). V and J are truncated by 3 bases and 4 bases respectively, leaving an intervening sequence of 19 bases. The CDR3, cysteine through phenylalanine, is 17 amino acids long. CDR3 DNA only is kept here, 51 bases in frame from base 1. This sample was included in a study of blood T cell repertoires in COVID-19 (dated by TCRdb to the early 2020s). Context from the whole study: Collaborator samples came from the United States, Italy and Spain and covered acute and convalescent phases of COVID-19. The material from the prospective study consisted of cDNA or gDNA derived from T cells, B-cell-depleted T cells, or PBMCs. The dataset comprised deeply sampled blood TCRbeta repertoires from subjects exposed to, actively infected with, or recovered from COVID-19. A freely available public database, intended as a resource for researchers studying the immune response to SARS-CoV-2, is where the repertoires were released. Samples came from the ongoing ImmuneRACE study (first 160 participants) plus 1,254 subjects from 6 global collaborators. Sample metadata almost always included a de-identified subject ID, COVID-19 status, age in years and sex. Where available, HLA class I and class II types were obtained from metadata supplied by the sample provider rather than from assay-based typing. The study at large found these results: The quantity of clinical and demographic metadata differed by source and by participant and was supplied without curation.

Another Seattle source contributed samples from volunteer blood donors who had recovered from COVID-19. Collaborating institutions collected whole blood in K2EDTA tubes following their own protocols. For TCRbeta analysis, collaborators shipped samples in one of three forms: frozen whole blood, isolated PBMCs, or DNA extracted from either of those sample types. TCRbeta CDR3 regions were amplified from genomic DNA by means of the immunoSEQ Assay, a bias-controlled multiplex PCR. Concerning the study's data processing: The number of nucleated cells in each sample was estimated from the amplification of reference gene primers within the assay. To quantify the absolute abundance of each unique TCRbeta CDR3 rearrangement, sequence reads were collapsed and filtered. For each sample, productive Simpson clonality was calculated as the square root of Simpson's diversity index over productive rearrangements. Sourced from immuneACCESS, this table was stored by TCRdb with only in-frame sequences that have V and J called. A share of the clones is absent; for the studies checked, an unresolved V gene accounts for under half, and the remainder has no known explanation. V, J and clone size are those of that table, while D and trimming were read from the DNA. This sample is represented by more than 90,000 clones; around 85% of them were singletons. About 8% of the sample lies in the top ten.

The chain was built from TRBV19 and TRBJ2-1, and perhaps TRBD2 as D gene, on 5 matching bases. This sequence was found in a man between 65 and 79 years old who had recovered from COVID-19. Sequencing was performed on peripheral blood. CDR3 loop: CASSMGSGSYPYNEQFF. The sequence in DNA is TGTGCCAGTAGTATGGGGTCGGGGAGTTACCCTTACAATGAGCAGTTCTTC.